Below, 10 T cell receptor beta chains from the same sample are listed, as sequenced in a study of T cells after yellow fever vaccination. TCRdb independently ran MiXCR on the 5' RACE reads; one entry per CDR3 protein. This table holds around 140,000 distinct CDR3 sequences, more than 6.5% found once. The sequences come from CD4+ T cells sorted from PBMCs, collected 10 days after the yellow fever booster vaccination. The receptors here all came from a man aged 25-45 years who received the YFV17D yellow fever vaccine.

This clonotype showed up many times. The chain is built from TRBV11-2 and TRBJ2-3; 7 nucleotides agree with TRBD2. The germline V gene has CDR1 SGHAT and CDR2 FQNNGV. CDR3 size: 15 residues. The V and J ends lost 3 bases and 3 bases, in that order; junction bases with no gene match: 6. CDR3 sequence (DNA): TGTGCCAGCAGCTTCCCAGGGAGGGGTACAGATACGCAGTATTTT. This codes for CASSFPGRGTDTQYF.

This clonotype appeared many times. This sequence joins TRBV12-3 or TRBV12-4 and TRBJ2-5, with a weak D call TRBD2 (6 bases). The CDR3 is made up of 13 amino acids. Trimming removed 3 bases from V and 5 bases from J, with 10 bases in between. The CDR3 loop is CASSLTRWETQYF. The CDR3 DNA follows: TGTGCCAGCAGTTTGACTAGGTGGGAGACCCAGTACTTC.

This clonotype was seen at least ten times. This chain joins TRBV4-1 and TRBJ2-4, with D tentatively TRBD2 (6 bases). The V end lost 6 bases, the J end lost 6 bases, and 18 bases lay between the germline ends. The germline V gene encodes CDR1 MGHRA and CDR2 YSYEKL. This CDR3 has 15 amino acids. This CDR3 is CASSLDRDSRNIQYF. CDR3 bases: TGCGCCAGCAGTCTGGACCGGGACTCAAGAAACATTCAGTACTTC.

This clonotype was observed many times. The CDR3 region has the DNA TGCGCCAGCAGCTTGATCCCGGGCACCGGGGAGCTGTTTTTT. It specifies CASSLIPGTGELFF. J is TRBJ2-2 and V is TRBV5-1; D is ambiguous. The CDR3 is 14 residues long. V shed 1 base and J shed 4 bases, with 8 bases lying between them. Germline V gene lookup returns CDR1 SGHRS and CDR2 YFSETQ.

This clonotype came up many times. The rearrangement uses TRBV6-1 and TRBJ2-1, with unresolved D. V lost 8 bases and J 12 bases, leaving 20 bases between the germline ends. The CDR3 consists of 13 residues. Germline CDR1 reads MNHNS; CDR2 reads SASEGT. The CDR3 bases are TGTGCCAGCGGGGTCAGCGAGTACGGCACGCAGTTCTTC. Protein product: CASGVSEYGTQFF.

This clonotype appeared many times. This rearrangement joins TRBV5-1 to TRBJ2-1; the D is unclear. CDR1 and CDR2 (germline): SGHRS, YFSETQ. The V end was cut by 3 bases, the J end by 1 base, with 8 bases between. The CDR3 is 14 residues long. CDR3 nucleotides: TGCGCCAGCAGCTCTGGGATGTCCTACAATGAGCAGTTCTTC. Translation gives CASSSGMSYNEQFF.

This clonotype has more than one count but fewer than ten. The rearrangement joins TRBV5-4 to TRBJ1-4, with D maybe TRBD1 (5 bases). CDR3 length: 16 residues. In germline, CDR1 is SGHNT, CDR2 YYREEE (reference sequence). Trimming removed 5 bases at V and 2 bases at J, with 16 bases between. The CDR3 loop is CASSTGGGGTNEKLFF. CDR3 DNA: TGTGCCAGCAGTACAGGCGGTGGTGGGACTAATGAAAAACTGTTTTTT.

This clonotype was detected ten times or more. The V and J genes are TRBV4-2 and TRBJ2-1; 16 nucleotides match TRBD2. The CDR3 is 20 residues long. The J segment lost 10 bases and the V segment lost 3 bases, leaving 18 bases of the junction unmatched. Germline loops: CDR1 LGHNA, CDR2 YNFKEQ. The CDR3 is CASSHDAGTSGRARSKEQFF. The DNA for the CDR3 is TGTGCCAGCAGCCATGACGCCGGGACTAGCGGGAGGGCCCGGTCCAAGGAGCAGTTCTTC.

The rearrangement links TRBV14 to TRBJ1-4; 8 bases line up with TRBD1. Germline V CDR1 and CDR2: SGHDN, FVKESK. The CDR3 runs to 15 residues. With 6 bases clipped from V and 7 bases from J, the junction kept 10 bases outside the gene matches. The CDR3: CASSLAGTGVEKLFF. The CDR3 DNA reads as TGTGCCAGCAGTTTAGCCGGGACAGGTGTTGAAAAACTGTTTTTT. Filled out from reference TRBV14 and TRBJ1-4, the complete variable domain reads EAGVTQFPSHSVIEKGQTVTLRCDPISGHDNLYWYRRVMGKEIKFLLHFVKESKQDESGMPNNRFLAERTGGTYSTLKVQPAELEDSGVYFCASSLAGTGVEKLFFGSGTQLSVL.

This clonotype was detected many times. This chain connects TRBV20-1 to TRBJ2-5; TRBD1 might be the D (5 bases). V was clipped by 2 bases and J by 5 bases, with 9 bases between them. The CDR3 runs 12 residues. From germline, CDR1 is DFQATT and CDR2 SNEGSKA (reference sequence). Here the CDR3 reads CSARTGRETQYF. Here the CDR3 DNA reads TGCAGTGCTAGAACAGGCCGCGAGACCCAGTACTTC.